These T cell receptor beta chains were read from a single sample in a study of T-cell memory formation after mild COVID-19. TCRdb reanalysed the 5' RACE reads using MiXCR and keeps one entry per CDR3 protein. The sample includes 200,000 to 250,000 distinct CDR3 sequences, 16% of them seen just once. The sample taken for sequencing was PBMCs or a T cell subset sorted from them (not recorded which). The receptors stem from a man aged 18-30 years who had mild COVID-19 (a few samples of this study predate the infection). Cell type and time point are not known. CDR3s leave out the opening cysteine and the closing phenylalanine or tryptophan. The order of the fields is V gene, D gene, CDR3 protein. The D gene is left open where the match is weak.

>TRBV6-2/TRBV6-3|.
ASSYFSYNEQF
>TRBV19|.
ASSREGGQETQY
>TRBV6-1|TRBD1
ASSGQGQSNEKLF
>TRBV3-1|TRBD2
ASSLISGGPYNEQF
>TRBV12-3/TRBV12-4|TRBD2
ASSSGGLSQETQY
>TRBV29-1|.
SVTRDLGTETQY
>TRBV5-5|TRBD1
ASSLRTGDVTGELF
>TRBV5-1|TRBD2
ASSALAGGNKDTQY
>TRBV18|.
ASSRSGTNEKLF
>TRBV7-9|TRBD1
ASSLHRGLDTQY
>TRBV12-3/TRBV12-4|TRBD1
ASSLDRSPSAYT
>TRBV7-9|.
ASSLANRVSYNEQF
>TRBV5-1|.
ASSSDGMNTEAF
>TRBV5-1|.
ASSRQQGWGEAF
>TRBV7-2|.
ASSLRSVRSNQPQH